The present T cell receptor beta chain was sequenced within a study of response to subunit inactivated influenza vaccine. About this clonotype itself: The antigen is undetermined. Sequence at one end of the junction differs from germline and may be a read error.

CDR3 length: 14 residues. Each CDR3 protein gets one entry after TCRdb re-called the RT-PCR reads with MiXCR. The repertoire holds 450,000 to 600,000 distinct CDR3 sequences, about 7.2% seen once, with under 15% in the top ten. Overall study results and limits: Each seasonal influenza vaccination recruits few new T cells, the authors suggested.

The sequencing here drew on PBMCs from blood, taken around 25 months after vaccination. The rearrangement uses TRBV12-3 or TRBV12-4 and TRBJ2-1, with D possibly matching TRBD1 (6 bases). This TCR came from a man aged 50 to 69 who received an inactivated influenza vaccine. The CDR3 sequence: CASSRRGGGHEQFF. CDR3 nucleotides: TGTGCCAGCAGCCGCCGGGGTGGGGGCCATGAGCAATTCTTC.